This passage covers 14 T cell receptor beta chains from one sample sequenced in a study of blood T cells in healthy people across ages. Primed by a sample-barcoded 5' primer and a J-beta primer mix, a second PCR proceeded for roughly 7 to 12 cycles. Each CDR3 protein gets one entry after TCRdb re-called the 5' RACE reads with MiXCR. The profile shows roughly 930,000 distinct CDR3 sequences, roughly 52% of them singletons. The sample taken for sequencing was blood. The source of these receptors is a man younger than 40 in good health.

This clonotype was observed a single time. The V call is TRBV7-2, the J call TRBJ2-3; the D gene is possibly TRBD1 (5 bases). The CDR3 spans 14 residues. The germline V and J ends were trimmed by 2 bases and 0 bases, with 6 bases remaining between them. CDR1 is SGHTA, CDR2 FQGNSA, per germline. CDR3 coding DNA: TGTGCCAGCAGCTTATGGACAAGCACAGATACGCAGTATTTT. Amino acid sequence: CASSLWTSTDTQYF.

The sample holds a few counts of this clonotype. The chain combines TRBV4-1 with TRBJ1-1, with D unclear. V was clipped by 0 bases and J by 11 bases, with 19 bases between them. CDR1 and CDR2 (germline): MGHRA, YSYEKL. The CDR3 loop spans 15 amino acids. This chain's CDR3 is CASSQDRAVPWEAFF. In nucleotides, the CDR3 is TGCGCCAGCAGCCAAGATAGGGCGGTTCCCTGGGAGGCTTTCTTT.

The chain carries TRBV20-1 and TRBJ1-2; D not certain. Germline assignment: CDR1 DFQATT and CDR2 SNEGSKA (reference sequence). The CDR3 is 13 residues long. The germline V and J ends were trimmed by 4 bases and 7 bases, with 16 bases remaining between them. CDR3 sequence: CSAKDTSRSGYTF. The CDR3 region has the DNA TGCAGTGCTAAAGACACTTCTAGGTCTGGCTACACCTTC.

V is TRBV2 and J is TRBJ1-2; no clear D gene. This CDR3 has 13 amino acids. V was clipped by 4 bases and J by 8 bases, with 14 bases between them. The V gene's germline CDR1 is SNHLY and CDR2 FYNNEI. The CDR3 region has the DNA TGTGCCAGCAGTGGGGAGGAATCTAAAGGCTACACCTTC. This translates into CASSGEESKGYTF.

V gene TRBV29-1 combines with J gene TRBJ2-5; 8 positions match TRBD2. This CDR3 contains 13 residues. Trimming cost V 3 bases and J 9 bases; bases outside gene matches: 9. Per germline, CDR1 SQVTM and CDR2 ANQGSEA. CDR3 in amino acids: CSVDGRIGGAQYF. Written as DNA, the CDR3 is TGCAGCGTTGATGGGCGGATCGGGGGGGCCCAGTACTTC.

The rearrangement joins TRBV3-1 to TRBJ2-5; 9 nucleotides agree with TRBD1. CDR1 and CDR2 (germline): LGHDT, YNNKEL (reference sequence). The length of the CDR3 is 15 residues. V dropped 1 base and J dropped 5; count of bases not matched to a gene: 5. As DNA, the CDR3 is TGTGCCAGCAGCCAAGGACAGGGGGTCTCGGAGACCCAGTACTTC. The encoded protein is CASSQGQGVSETQYF.

This chain connects TRBV20-1 to TRBJ2-5; D ambiguous. CDR1 is DFQATT, CDR2 SNEGSKA, per germline (reference sequence). V was shortened by 7 bases and J by 2 bases, with 8 bases between the two germline ends. The CDR3 is made up of 11 amino acids. Written as DNA, the CDR3 is TGCAGTGAGGGCAGGCAAGAGACCCAGTACTTC. Protein sequence: CSEGRQETQYF.

This clonotype was counted only a few times. The J gene is TRBJ1-1, the V gene TRBV5-1; D not certain. Per the germline V gene, CDR1 is SGHRS and CDR2 is YFSETQ. The CDR3 length is 15 residues. Trimming took 0 bases from V and 1 from J, leaving 10 bases between them. As DNA, the CDR3 is TGCGCCAGCAGCTTGGGGAGGTTTCAGAACACTGAAGCTTTCTTT. Translating it yields CASSLGRFQNTEAFF.

As concerns this clonotype: This clone may be a read error of a much larger clone one base away. The V and J genes are TRBV20-1 and TRBJ2-1; the D gene could be TRBD1 or TRBD2 (5 bases each). The J call may not be correct, given that the DNA end is closer to TRBJ2-7. CDR3 length: 15 residues. Germline V CDR1 and CDR2: DFQATT, SNEGSKA (reference sequence). DNA of the CDR3: TGCAGTGCCGTCACCGGGACCTCCTCCTACAATGAGCAGTACTTC. Translating gives CSAVTGTSSYNEQYF.

The chain has TRBV7-2 and TRBJ2-3; unclear D gene. Germline values: CDR1 SGHTA, CDR2 FQGNSA. This CDR3 comprises 14 residues. Trimming pared 5 bases from V and 2 bases from J, leaving 11 bases between. The CDR3 sequence: CASSPRTATDTQYF. The CDR3 DNA follows: TGTGCCAGCAGCCCCCGGACGGCCACAGATACGCAGTATTTT.

The J gene is TRBJ2-7, the V gene TRBV20-1; TRBD2 matches 10 bases. J lost 2 bases, V lost 0 bases, and 4 bases had no gene match. The CDR3 contains 15 residues. In germline, CDR1 is DFQATT, CDR2 SNEGSKA (reference sequence). The CDR3 bases are TGCAGTGCTAGAGATCTAGCGGGAGACACCTACGAGCAGTACTTC. It is translated as CSARDLAGDTYEQYF.

This chain links TRBV10-3 with TRBJ1-3; D ambiguous. V lost 7 bases to trimming and J lost 1 base, with 17 bases between them. Germline assignment: CDR1 ENHRY and CDR2 SYGVKD. The CDR3 extends over 16 amino acids. DNA for the CDR3: TGTGCCATCACCGACATGGCCCAAGAGTCTGGAAACACCATATATTTT. Amino acids: CAITDMAQESGNTIYF.

This clonotype appeared a few times. The chain has TRBV28 and TRBJ2-1; weak D call: TRBD1 (6 bases). Germline CDR1 and CDR2: MDHEN and SYDVKM. The V and J ends lost 5 bases and 8 bases respectively, with 13 bases between them. The CDR3 length is 13 residues. The CDR3 bases are TGTGCCAGCAGTGTACAGGGTTACGATGAGCAGTTCTTC. As protein: CASSVQGYDEQFF.

Ten or more counts support this clonotype. Here the CDR3 DNA reads TGCGCCAGCAGCTCCCTTCGGGACAGGGCGGGGGCGAACACCGGGGAGCTGTTTTTT. Amino acid sequence: CASSSLRDRAGANTGELFF. The chain is built from TRBV5-1 and TRBJ2-2; 9 nucleotides agree with TRBD1. CDR1 is SGHRS and CDR2 is YFSETQ in the germline V gene. V dropped 3 bases and J dropped 0; count of bases not matched to a gene: 12. The CDR3 sequence is 19 residues long.